The entry that follows covers one T cell receptor beta chain sequence. This clonotype was seen at least ten times. Its antigen remains undetermined. Base qualities are not provided; no much larger clone lies one nucleotide away. The CDR3 contains 15 residues, cysteine and phenylalanine counted. Only the CDR3 DNA is retained, 45 bases long and in frame from the first base. The germline V gene encodes CDR1 DFQATT and CDR2 SNEGSKA (reference sequence). V has 3 bases trimmed and J has 2 bases trimmed; junction bases matching no gene number 4. The study described a robust, sensitive protocol for amplifying, sequencing and analyzing TCRs, using 3' ligation of a UMI-containing oligonucleotide to TCR cDNA. For whole blood analysis, about 2.6 ml of peripheral blood was collected from healthy adult volunteers into Tempus tubes, and RNA was extracted following the manufacturer's instructions. Before reverse transcription, total RNA that had not been cell sorted was treated with RQ1 DNase, with a target input of about 1 to 1000 ng. Skin biopsy and whole blood libraries were made to test pipeline robustness in samples where T cells form a minority population.

Receptors were amplified or captured by 5' RACE. Four rounds of PCR, run with the SP2 primer together with nested alpha and beta constant region primers, were used to amplify the ligated cDNA. For the blood and skin samples, reverse transcription of TCR RNA was done with SuperScript IV along with alpha and beta constant region primers. An oligonucleotide carrying the Illumina SP2 primer and a UMI was ligated to the cDNA 3' end using T4 RNA ligase 1. The 12-nucleotide UMI was composed of two random hexamers separated by an eight-base spacer, which was included to prevent hairpin formation. From the second PCR onward, TCR alpha and beta chain libraries were processed separately, and dual indexing was applied for multiplexing. After pooling, the indexed libraries were analyzed by capillary electrophoresis and sequenced on either an Illumina MiSeq or NextSeq. PhiX DNA at about 5-7% was spiked into libraries to increase base diversity and improve cluster recognition. Turning to the authors' computational methods: Demultiplexor pulled UMIs out of read 2, joined the UMIs with the TCR sequence from read 1, and separated reads according to sample indices. V and J genes and V-J junctions were identified by Decombinator, which gave every TCR a five-part identifier that included V and J deletions. Collapsinator used UMIs to correct sequencing errors and PCR amplification heterogeneity, producing a UMI-based abundance for each TCR. CDR3Translator turned identifiers into nucleotide sequence, translated that sequence into amino acids, and pulled out CDR3 regions based on terminal motifs. After normalization to the amount of input RNA, error-corrected alpha and beta TCR counts from blood and skin were compared. TCRdb ran its own pipeline on the public reads, namely fastp trimming at Q25 and MiXCR clone calling, and kept in-frame beta chains. Every entry covers one CDR3 protein and lists the most common genes and DNA from its rows. In this record, the V and J calls reflect TCRdb's handling and not the investigators' own analysis. This sample is represented by more than 45,000 distinct CDR3 sequences; about 4.4% of them were singletons. Of the sample, around 0.88% is held by the ten largest clones.

The sample belongs to a study of naive and memory T cell subsets (dated by TCRdb to about 2017). For the wider study: In the figure summarizing the skin biopsy and whole blood samples, some 10 blood donors, 7 tuberculin skin test biopsies and 3 saline control biopsies were reported. PCR2 was typically performed as a SYBR Green qPCR that was stopped at a set threshold, although end-point PCR (around 6 cycles) could be used instead for low-input samples. Overall study results and their limits: The RNA-based method was acknowledged as potentially sensitive to TCR transcript changes with T cell activation and differentiation.

The receptor was isolated from a female donor in good health. The rearranged segments are TRBV20-1 and TRBJ1-3; 10 bases in the junction line up with TRBD1. The base sequence is TGCAGTGCTAGTGCCGGGACAGGGGCTGGAAACACCATATATTTT. It encodes CSASAGTGAGNTIYF.